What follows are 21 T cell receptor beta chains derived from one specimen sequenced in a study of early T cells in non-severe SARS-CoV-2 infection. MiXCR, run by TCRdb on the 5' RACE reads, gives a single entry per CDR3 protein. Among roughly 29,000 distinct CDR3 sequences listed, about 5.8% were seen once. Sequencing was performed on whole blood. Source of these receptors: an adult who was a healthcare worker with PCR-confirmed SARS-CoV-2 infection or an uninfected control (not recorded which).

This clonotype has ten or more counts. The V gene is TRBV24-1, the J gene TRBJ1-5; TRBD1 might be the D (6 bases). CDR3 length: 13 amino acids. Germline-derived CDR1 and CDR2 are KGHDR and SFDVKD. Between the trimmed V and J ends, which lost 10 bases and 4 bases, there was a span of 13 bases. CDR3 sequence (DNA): TGTGCCACTCAAGAACAGGGAAATCAGCCCCAGCATTTT. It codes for CATQEQGNQPQHF.

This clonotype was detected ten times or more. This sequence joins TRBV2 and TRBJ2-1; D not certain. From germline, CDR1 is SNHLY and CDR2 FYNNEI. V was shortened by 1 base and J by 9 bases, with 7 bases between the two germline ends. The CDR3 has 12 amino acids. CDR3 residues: CASSEGPTEQFF. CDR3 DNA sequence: TGTGCCAGCAGTGAAGGTCCGACTGAGCAGTTCTTC. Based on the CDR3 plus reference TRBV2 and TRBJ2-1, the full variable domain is EPEVTQTPSHQVTQMGQEVILRCVPISNHLYFYWYRQILGQKVEFLVSFYNNEISEKSEIFDDQFSVERPDGSNFTLKIRSTKLEDSAMYFCASSEGPTEQFFGPGTRLTVL.

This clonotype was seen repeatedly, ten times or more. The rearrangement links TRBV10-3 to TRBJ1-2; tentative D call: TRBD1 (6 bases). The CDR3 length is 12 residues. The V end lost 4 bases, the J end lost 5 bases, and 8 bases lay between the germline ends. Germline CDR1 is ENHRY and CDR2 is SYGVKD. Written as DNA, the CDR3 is TGTGCCATCAGTGGGACAGTATATGGCTACACCTTC. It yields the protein CAISGTVYGYTF.

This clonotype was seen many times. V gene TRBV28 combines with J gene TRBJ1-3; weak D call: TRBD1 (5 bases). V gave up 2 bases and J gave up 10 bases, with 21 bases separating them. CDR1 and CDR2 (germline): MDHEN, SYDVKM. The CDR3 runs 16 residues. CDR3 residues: CASSLAGTGSDLTIYF. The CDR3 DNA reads TGTGCCAGCAGTTTAGCCGGGACGGGATCGGACTTGACCATATATTTT.

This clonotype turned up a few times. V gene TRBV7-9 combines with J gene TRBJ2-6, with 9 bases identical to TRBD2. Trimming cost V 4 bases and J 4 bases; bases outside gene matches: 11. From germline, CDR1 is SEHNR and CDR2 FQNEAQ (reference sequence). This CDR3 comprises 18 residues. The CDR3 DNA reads TGTGCCAGCAGCTCCCTAGCTAGCGGGGTTCTCGGGGCCAACGTCCTGACTTTC. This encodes CASSSLASGVLGANVLTF.

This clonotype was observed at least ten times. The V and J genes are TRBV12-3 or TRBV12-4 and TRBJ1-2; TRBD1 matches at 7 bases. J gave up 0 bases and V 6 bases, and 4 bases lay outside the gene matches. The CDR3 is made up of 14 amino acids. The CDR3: CASSRDSPNYGYTF. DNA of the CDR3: TGTGCCAGCAGCCGGGACAGCCCTAACTATGGCTACACCTTC.

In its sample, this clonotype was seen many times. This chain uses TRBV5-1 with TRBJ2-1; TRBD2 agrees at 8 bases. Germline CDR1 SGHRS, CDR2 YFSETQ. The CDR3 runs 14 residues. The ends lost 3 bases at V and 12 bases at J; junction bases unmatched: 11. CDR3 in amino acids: CASSSEPGLGTQFF. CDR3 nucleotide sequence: TGCGCCAGCAGCTCGGAACCGGGACTAGGTACGCAGTTCTTC.

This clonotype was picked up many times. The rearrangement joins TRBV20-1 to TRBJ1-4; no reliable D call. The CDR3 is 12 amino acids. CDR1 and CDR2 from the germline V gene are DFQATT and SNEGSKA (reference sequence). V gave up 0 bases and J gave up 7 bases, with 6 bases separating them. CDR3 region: CSARELGEKLFF. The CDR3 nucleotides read TGCAGTGCTAGAGAACTAGGTGAAAAACTGTTTTTT.

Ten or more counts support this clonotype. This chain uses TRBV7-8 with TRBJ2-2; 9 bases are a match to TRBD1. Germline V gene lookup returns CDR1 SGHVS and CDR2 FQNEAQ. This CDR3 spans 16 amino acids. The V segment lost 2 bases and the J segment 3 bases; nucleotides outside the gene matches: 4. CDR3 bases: TGTGCCAGCAGCTTAAGGACAGGGGCTGACACCGGGGAGCTGTTTTTT. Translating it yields CASSLRTGADTGELFF.

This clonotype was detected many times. CDR3 nucleotides: TGTGCCAGCAGCCTCCCTGGGGGGAGGGTGACCGGGGAGCTGTTTTTT. Protein sequence: CASSLPGGRVTGELFF. The V call is TRBV5-4, the J call TRBJ2-2; 7 bases align to TRBD2. This CDR3 region has 16 residues. The germline V gene encodes CDR1 SGHNT and CDR2 YYREEE (reference sequence). Trimming cost V 4 bases and J 5 bases; bases outside gene matches: 11.

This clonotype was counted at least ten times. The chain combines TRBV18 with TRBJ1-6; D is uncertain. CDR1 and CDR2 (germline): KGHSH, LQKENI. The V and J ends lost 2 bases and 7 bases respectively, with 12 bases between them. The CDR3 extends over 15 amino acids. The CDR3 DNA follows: TGTGCCAGCTCACCAGGGATCCAATCGAATTCACCCCTCCACTTT. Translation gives CASSPGIQSNSPLHF.

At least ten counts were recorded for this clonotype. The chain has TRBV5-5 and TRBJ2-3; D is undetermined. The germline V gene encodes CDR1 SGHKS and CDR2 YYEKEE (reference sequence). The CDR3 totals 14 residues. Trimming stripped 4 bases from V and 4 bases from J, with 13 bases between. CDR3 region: CASSEPSASDTQYF. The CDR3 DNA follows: TGTGCCAGCAGCGAGCCGTCCGCCTCAGATACGCAGTATTTT. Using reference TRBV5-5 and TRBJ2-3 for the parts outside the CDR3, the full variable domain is DAGVTQSPTHLIKTRGQQVTLRCSPISGHKSVSWYQQVLGQGPQFIFQYYEKEERGRGNFPDRFSARQFPNYSSELNVNALLLGDSALYLCASSEPSASDTQYFGPGTRLTVL.

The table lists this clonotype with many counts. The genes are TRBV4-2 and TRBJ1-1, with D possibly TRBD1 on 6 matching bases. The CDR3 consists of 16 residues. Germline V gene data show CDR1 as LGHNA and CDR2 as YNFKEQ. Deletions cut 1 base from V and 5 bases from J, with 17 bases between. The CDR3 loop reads CASSQALSRGGTEAFF. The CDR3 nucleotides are TGTGCCAGCAGCCAAGCTCTAAGCAGGGGAGGGACTGAAGCTTTCTTT.

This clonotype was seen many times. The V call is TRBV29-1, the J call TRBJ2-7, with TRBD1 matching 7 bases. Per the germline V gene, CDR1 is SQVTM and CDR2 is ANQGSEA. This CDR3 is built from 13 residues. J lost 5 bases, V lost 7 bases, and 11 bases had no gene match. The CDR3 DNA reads TGCAGCGCGAGGACAGGAGGTTCTAACGAGCAGTACTTC. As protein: CSARTGGSNEQYF.

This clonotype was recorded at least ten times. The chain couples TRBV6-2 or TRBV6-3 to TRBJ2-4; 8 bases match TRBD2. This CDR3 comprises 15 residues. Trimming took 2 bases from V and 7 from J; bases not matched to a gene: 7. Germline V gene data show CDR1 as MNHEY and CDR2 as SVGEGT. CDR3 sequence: CASSYTAGGANIQYF. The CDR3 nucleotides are TGTGCCAGCAGTTACACTGCGGGGGGAGCGAACATTCAGTACTTC.

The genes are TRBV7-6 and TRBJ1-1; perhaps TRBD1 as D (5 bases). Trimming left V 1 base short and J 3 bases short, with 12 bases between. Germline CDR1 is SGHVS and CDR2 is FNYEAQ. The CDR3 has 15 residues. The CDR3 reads CASSLDPGRDTEAFF. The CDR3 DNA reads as TGTGCCAGCAGCTTAGACCCAGGGAGGGACACTGAAGCTTTCTTT.

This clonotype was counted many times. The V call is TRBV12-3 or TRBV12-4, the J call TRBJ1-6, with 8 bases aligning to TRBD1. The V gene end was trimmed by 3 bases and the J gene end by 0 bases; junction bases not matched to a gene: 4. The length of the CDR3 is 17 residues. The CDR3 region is CASSLGQAGSYNSPLHF. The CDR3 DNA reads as TGTGCCAGCAGTTTGGGACAGGCTGGCTCCTATAATTCACCCCTCCACTTT.

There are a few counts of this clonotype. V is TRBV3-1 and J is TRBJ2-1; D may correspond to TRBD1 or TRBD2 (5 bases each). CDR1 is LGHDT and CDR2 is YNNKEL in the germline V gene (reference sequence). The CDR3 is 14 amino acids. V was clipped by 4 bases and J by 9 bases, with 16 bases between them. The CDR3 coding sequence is TGTGCCAGCAGCCCCCGGGACGGAAGATTTGAGCAGTTCTTC. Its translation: CASSPRDGRFEQFF.

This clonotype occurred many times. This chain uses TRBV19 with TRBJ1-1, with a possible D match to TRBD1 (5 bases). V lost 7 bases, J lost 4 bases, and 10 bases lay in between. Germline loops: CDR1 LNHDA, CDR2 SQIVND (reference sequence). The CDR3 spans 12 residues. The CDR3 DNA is TGTGCCAGTACGCAAGGGACCACTGAAGCTTTCTTT. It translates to CASTQGTTEAFF. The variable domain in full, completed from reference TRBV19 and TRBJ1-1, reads DGGITQSPKYLFRKEGQNVTLSCEQNLNHDAMYWYRQDPGQGLRLIYYSQIVNDFQKGDIAEGYSVSREKKESFPLTVTSAQKNPTAFYLCASTQGTTEAFFGQGTRLTVV.

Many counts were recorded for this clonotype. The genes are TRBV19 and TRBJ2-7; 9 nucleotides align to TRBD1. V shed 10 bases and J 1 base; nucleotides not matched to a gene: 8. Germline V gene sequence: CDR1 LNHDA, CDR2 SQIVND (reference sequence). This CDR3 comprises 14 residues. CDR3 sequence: CAIHRGRVSYEQYF. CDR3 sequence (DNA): TGTGCCATTCACAGGGGGCGCGTTTCCTACGAGCAGTACTTC.

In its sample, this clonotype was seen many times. The CDR3 is CAISDNSNFNYGYTF. CDR3 DNA: TGTGCCATCAGTGACAATTCCAACTTTAACTATGGCTACACCTTC. This rearrangement joins TRBV10-3 to TRBJ1-2; D remains ambiguous. V lost 3 bases and J 1 base, leaving 12 bases between the germline ends. Germline values: CDR1 ENHRY, CDR2 SYGVKD. CDR3 length equals 15 residues.